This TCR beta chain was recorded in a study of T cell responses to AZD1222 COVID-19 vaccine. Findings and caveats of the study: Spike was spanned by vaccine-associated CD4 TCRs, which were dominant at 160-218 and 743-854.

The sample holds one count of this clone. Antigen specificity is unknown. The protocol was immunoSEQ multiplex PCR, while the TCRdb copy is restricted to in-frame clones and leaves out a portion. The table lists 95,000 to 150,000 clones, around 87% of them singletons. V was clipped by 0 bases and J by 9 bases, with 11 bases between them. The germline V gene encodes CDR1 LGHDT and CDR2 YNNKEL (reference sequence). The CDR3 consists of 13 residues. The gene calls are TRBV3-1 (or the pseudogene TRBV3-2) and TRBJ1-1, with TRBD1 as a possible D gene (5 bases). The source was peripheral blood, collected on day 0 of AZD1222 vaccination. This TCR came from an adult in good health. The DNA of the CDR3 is TGTGCCAGCAGCCAAGATCAGGGTATGAAAGCTTTCTTT. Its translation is CASSQDQGMKAFF.